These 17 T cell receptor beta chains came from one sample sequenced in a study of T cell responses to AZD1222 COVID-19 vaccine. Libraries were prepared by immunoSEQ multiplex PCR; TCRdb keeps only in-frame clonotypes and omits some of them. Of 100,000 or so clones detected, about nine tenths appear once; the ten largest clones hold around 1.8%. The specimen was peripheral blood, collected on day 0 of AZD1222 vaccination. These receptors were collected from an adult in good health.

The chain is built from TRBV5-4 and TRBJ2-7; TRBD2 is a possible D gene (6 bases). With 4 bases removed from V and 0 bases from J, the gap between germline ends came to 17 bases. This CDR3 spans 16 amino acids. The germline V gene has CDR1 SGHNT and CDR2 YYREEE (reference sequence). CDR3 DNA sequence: TGTGCCAGCAGCCAAGACCCGCTAGCGACCTCCTACGAGCAGTACTTC. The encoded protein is CASSQDPLATSYEQYF.

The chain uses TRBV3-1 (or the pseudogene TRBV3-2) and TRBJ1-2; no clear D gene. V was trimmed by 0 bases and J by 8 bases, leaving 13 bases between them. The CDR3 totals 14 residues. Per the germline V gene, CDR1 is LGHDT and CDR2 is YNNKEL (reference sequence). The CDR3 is CASSQDPVIGGYTF. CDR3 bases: TGTGCCAGCAGCCAAGATCCCGTGATTGGGGGCTACACCTTC.

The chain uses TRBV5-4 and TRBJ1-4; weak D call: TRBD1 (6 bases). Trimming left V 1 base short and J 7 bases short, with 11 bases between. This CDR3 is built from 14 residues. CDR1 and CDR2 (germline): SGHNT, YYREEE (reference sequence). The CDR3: CASSLSGAGEKLFF. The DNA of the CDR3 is TGTGCCAGCAGCTTGTCAGGGGCTGGTGAAAAACTGTTTTTT.

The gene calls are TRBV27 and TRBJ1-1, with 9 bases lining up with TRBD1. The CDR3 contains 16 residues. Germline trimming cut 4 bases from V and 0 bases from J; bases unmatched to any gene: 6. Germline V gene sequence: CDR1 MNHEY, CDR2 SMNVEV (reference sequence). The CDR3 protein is CASSSQQGAMNTEAFF. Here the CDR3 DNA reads TGTGCCAGCAGTTCCCAACAGGGGGCAATGAACACTGAAGCTTTCTTT.

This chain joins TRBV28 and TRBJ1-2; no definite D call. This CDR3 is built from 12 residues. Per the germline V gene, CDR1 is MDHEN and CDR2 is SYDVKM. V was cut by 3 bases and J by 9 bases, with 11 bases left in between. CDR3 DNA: TGTGCCAGCAGTTTCCAACGTGGGAGCTACACCTTC. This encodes CASSFQRGSYTF.

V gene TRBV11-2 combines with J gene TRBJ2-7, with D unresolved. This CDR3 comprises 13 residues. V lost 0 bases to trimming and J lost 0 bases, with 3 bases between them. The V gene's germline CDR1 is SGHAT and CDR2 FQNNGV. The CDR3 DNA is TGTGCCAGCAGCTTAGAGGGCTCCTACGAGCAGTACTTC. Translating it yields CASSLEGSYEQYF. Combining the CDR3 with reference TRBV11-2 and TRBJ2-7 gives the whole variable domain EAGVAQSPRYKIIEKRQSVAFWCNPISGHATLYWYQQILGQGPKLLIQFQNNGVVDDSQLPKDRFSAERLKGVDSTLKIQPAKLEDSAVYLCASSLEGSYEQYFGPGTRLTVT.

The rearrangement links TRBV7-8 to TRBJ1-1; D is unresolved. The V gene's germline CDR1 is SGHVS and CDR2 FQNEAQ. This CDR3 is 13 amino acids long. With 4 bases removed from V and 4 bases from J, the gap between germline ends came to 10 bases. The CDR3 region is CASSSYSGTEAFF. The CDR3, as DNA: TGTGCCAGCAGCTCCTACAGCGGCACTGAAGCTTTCTTT.

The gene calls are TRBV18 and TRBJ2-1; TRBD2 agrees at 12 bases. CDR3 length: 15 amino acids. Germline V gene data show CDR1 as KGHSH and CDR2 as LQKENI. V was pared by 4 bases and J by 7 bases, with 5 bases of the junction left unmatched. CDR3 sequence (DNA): TGTGCCAGCTCACTAACTAGCGGGAGGATGAATGAGCAGTTCTTC. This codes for CASSLTSGRMNEQFF.

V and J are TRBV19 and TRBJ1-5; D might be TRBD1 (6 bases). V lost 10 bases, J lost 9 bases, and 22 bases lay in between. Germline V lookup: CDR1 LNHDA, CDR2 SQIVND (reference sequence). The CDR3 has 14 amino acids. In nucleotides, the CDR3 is TGTGCCACCCATTTCGGGGGGGGCCCGGGGCCCCAGCATTTT. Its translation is CATHFGGGPGPQHF. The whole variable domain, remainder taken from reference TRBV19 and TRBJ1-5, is DGGITQSPKYLFRKEGQNVTLSCEQNLNHDAMYWYRQDPGQGLRLIYYSQIVNDFQKGDIAEGYSVSREKKESFPLTVTSAQKNPTAFYLCATHFGGGPGPQHFGDGTRLSIL.

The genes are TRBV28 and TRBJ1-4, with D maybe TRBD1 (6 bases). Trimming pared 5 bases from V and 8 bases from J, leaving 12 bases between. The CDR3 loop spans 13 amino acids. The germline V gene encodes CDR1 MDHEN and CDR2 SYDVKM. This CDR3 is CASSPDRNEKLFF. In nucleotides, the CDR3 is TGTGCCAGCAGTCCGGACAGAAACGAAAAACTGTTTTTT. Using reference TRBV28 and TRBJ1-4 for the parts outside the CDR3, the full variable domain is DVKVTQSSRYLVKRTGEKVFLECVQDMDHENMFWYRQDPGLGLRLIYFSYDVKMKEKGDIPEGYSVSREKKERFSLILESASTNQTSMYLCASSPDRNEKLFFGSGTQLSVL.

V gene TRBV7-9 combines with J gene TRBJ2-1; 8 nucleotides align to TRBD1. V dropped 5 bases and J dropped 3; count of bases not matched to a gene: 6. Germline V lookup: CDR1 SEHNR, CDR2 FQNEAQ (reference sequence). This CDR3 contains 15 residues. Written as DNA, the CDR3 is TGTGCCAGCAGCCACCAGACAGGGGTCTACAATGAGCAGTTCTTC. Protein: CASSHQTGVYNEQFF. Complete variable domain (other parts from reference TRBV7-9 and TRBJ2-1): DTGVSQNPRHKITKRGQNVTFRCDPISEHNRLYWYRQTLGQGPEFLTYFQNEAQLEKSRLLSDRFSAERPKGSFSTLEIQRTEQGDSAMYLCASSHQTGVYNEQFFGPGTRLTVL.

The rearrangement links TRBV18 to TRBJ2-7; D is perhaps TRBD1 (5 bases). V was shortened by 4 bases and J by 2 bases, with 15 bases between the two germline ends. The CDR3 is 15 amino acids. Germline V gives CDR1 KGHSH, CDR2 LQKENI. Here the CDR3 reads CASSRRPDRAYEQYF. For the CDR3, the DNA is TGTGCCAGCTCACGACGGCCAGACAGAGCCTACGAGCAGTACTTC.

This CDR3 reads CASSSVGGNTEAFF. CDR3 nucleotide sequence: TGTGCCAGCAGCTCCGTCGGCGGGAACACTGAAGCTTTCTTT. The chain recombines TRBV2 with TRBJ1-1, with D unclear. The CDR3 runs 14 residues. Germline-derived CDR1 and CDR2 are SNHLY and FYNNEI. Trimming cost V 6 bases and J 1 base, with 12 bases left between them.

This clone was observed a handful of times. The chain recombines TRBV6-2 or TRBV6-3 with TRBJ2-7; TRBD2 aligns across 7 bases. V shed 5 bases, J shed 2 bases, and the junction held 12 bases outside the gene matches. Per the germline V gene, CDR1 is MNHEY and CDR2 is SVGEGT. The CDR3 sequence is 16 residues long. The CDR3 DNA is TGTGCCAGCAGTCGCGGGGGAGCGCGCAGCGCCTACGAGCAGTACTTC. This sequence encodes CASSRGGARSAYEQYF.

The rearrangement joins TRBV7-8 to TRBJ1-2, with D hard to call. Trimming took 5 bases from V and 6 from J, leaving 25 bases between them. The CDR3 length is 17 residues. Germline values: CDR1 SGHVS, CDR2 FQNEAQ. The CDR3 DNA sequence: TGTGCCAGCAGCACATCACGGCACCTCCAAAGCCAGGATGGCTACACCTTC. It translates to CASSTSRHLQSQDGYTF.

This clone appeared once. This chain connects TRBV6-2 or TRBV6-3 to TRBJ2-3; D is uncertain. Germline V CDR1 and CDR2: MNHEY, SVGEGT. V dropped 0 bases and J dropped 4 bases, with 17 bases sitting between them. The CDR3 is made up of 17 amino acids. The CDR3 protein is CASSYSQELVKSDTQYF. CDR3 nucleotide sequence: TGTGCCAGCAGTTACTCCCAGGAGTTAGTTAAGTCAGATACGCAGTATTTT.

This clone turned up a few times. CDR3 DNA sequence: TGTGCCAGCAGCAGTACCTACAATGAGCAGTTCTTC. This encodes CASSSTYNEQFF. The chain employs TRBV9 and TRBJ2-1; D is undetermined. Germline V gene lookup returns CDR1 SGDLS and CDR2 YYNGEE. The CDR3 consists of 12 residues. V lost 4 bases and J 2 bases, leaving 4 bases between the germline ends.